The 16 T cell receptor beta chains given below trace back to one sample, sequenced in a study. TCRdb ran MiXCR on the RT-PCR reads and lists one entry per CDR3 protein. The table records about 680,000 distinct CDR3 sequences, about 14% of them present only once. The sequenced sample was memory CD4+ T cells from blood. These receptors came from a female donor in good health, serving as a healthy control.

The rearrangement links TRBV7-9 to TRBJ2-7; weak D call: TRBD2 (6 bases). V was shortened by 1 base and J by 0 bases, with 10 bases between the two germline ends. The CDR3 sequence is 15 residues long. Germline loops: CDR1 SEHNR, CDR2 FQNEAQ (reference sequence). The CDR3 nucleotides read TGTGCCAGCAGCTTAGGGGGCGGGACCTCCTACGAGCAGTACTTC. This sequence encodes CASSLGGGTSYEQYF.

This sequence joins TRBV20-1 and TRBJ1-6; a weak D match, TRBD1 (5 bases). The CDR3 has 14 amino acids. Trimming pared 3 bases from V and 9 bases from J, leaving 15 bases between. Germline CDR1 reads DFQATT; CDR2 reads SNEGSKA (reference sequence). This chain's CDR3 is CSASALTRGSPLHF. The CDR3 DNA reads as TGCAGTGCTAGTGCCCTCACGAGGGGTTCACCCCTCCACTTT.

This clonotype was observed a single time. The chain links TRBV18 to TRBJ1-6; TRBD1 agrees at 12 bases. V lost 3 bases, J lost 7 bases, and 13 bases stayed unmatched. Germline CDR1 reads KGHSH; CDR2 reads LQKENI. The CDR3 consists of 19 residues. As DNA, the CDR3 is TGTGCCAGCTCACCGATCAATCCGGGACAGGGGGCGAAGAATTCACCCCTCCACTTT. It encodes CASSPINPGQGAKNSPLHF. Full variable domain (remainder filled in from reference TRBV18 and TRBJ1-6): NAGVMQNPRHLVRRRGQEARLRCSPMKGHSHVYWYRQLPEEGLKFMVYLQKENIIDESGMPKERFSAEFPKEGPSILRIQQVVRGDSAAYFCASSPINPGQGAKNSPLHFGNGTRLTVT.

This sequence joins TRBV6-6 and TRBJ2-1; 8 positions match TRBD2. After removal of 6 bases from V and 8 bases from J, the junction contained 3 bases not matched to a gene. The CDR3 loop spans 12 amino acids. CDR1 is MNHNY and CDR2 is SVGAGI in the germline V gene (reference sequence). The DNA for the CDR3 is TGTGCCAGCAGCCCCGGGAGGGATGAGCAGTTCTTC. It translates to CASSPGRDEQFF.

This clonotype was recorded a few times. This rearrangement joins TRBV2 to TRBJ2-1, with 7 bases fitting TRBD2. Looked up from germline, CDR1 is SNHLY and CDR2 is FYNNEI. The CDR3 consists of 11 residues. J gave up 9 bases and V 8 bases, and 4 bases lay outside the gene matches. DNA for the CDR3: TGTGCCAGCTCGGGGGAGGGTGAGCAGTTCTTC. Encoded protein: CASSGEGEQFF.

This clonotype turned up a few times. Written as DNA, the CDR3 is TGCAGTGCTAGTCTCACTAGCGGGAAGGAGACCCAGTACTTC. Its protein is CSASLTSGKETQYF. The chain carries TRBV20-1 and TRBJ2-5, with 10 bases fitting TRBD2. V lost 3 bases and J lost 5; bases outside the gene matches: 6. In germline, CDR1 is DFQATT, CDR2 SNEGSKA (reference sequence). The CDR3 totals 14 residues.

The rearrangement links TRBV9 to TRBJ2-1; D not resolved. Germline V gene lookup returns CDR1 SGDLS and CDR2 YYNGEE. The CDR3 length is 14 residues. Trimming took off 0 bases at V and 9 bases at J, with 13 bases between the two ends. The CDR3, as DNA: TGTGCCAGCAGCGTAGGGCCAGTACCAGGTGAGCAGTTCTTC. It specifies CASSVGPVPGEQFF.

The table lists this clonotype with a few counts. The chain links TRBV20-1 to TRBJ1-2, with D perhaps matching TRBD1 (6 bases). Germline CDR1 and CDR2: DFQATT and SNEGSKA (reference sequence). The V end was cut by 1 base, the J end by 7 bases, with 16 bases between. The CDR3 covers 14 residues. CDR3 protein: CSARGFRGGGGYTF. The CDR3, as DNA: TGCAGTGCTAGAGGCTTCAGGGGCGGAGGTGGCTACACCTTC.

V and J are TRBV3-1 and TRBJ2-7; TRBD1 is a possible D gene (5 bases). The CDR3 has 14 residues. CDR1 and CDR2 (germline): LGHDT, YNNKEL (reference sequence). Trimming stripped 4 bases from V and 0 bases from J, with 10 bases between. The CDR3 reads CASSRRQNSYEQYF. CDR3 nucleotide sequence: TGTGCCAGCAGCCGCCGACAGAACTCCTACGAGCAGTACTTC.

V and J are TRBV19 and TRBJ2-2, with D perhaps matching TRBD1 or TRBD2 (5 bases each). Trimming removed 5 bases from V and 6 bases from J, with 16 bases in between. The length of the CDR3 is 15 residues. The germline V gene has CDR1 LNHDA and CDR2 SQIVND (reference sequence). Here the CDR3 DNA reads TGTGCCAGTAGTCCGGGACGGCTAATTCCCGGGGAGCTGTTTTTT. This sequence encodes CASSPGRLIPGELFF.

This clonotype was seen a few times. The CDR3 DNA is TGCAGTGCTCCTCTTCGGGTAGTAATAACAGATACGCAGTATTTT. This encodes CSAPLRVVITDTQYF. The J gene is TRBJ2-3, the V gene TRBV20-1; D not certain. There are 15 residues in the CDR3. The V end lost 5 bases, the J end lost 3 bases, and 18 bases lay between the germline ends. Germline V gene data show CDR1 as DFQATT and CDR2 as SNEGSKA (reference sequence).

Only a few counts were recorded for this clonotype. The J gene is TRBJ2-5, the V gene TRBV6-5, with 7 nucleotides matching TRBD2. This CDR3 contains 17 residues. The V gene's germline CDR1 is MNHEY and CDR2 SVGAGI. V shed 9 bases, J shed 0 bases, and the junction held 16 bases outside the gene matches. The CDR3 is CASLNGEGYCYQETQYF. The CDR3, as DNA: TGTGCCAGTCTAAACGGGGAGGGGTACTGTTACCAAGAGACCCAGTACTTC.

This clonotype was counted a few times. This clone may be a read error of a much larger clone one base away. For the CDR3, the DNA is TGCGCCAGCAGCTTGATGGATGAGCAGTTCTTC. It specifies CASSLMDEQFF. The gene calls are TRBV5-1 and TRBJ2-1, with D unresolved. CDR1 SGHRS and CDR2 YFSETQ come from the germline V gene. V dropped 1 base and J dropped 8 bases, with 4 bases sitting between them. The CDR3 sequence is 11 residues long.

This clonotype was picked up a small number of times. V and J are TRBV5-1 and TRBJ2-2; D remains unclear. This CDR3 has 14 residues. Per the germline V gene, CDR1 is SGHRS and CDR2 is YFSETQ. Between the trimmed V and J ends, which lost 0 bases and 5 bases, there was a span of 8 bases. The CDR3 DNA sequence: TGCGCCAGCAGCTTGGACATGGGTACCGGGGAGCTGTTTTTT. It encodes CASSLDMGTGELFF. The entire variable domain, with the rest obtained from reference TRBV5-1 and TRBJ2-2, is as follows: KAGVTQTPRYLIKTRGQQVTLSCSPISGHRSVSWYQQTPGQGLQFLFEYFSETQRNKGNFPGRFSGRQFSNSRSEMNVSTLELGDSALYLCASSLDMGTGELFFGEGSRLTVL.

The J gene is TRBJ2-7, the V gene TRBV27; 10 bases agree with TRBD2. With 5 bases clipped from V and 0 bases from J, the junction kept 10 bases outside the gene matches. CDR3 length: 17 amino acids. Germline V lookup: CDR1 MNHEY, CDR2 SMNVEV (reference sequence). DNA for the CDR3: TGTGCCAGCAGTCTCCACCCCCCTAGCGGGAGCTCCTACGAGCAGTACTTC. Protein: CASSLHPPSGSSYEQYF.

The gene calls are TRBV6-6 and TRBJ1-5; 9 positions agree with TRBD1. V shed 5 bases, J shed 1 base, and the junction held 9 bases outside the gene matches. Germline-derived CDR1 and CDR2 are MNHNY and SVGAGI (reference sequence). The CDR3 extends over 17 amino acids. Here the CDR3 DNA reads TGTGCCAGCAGTGGGACAGGGAGCACGGCAAGCAATCAGCCCCAGCATTTT. Translated: CASSGTGSTASNQPQHF.